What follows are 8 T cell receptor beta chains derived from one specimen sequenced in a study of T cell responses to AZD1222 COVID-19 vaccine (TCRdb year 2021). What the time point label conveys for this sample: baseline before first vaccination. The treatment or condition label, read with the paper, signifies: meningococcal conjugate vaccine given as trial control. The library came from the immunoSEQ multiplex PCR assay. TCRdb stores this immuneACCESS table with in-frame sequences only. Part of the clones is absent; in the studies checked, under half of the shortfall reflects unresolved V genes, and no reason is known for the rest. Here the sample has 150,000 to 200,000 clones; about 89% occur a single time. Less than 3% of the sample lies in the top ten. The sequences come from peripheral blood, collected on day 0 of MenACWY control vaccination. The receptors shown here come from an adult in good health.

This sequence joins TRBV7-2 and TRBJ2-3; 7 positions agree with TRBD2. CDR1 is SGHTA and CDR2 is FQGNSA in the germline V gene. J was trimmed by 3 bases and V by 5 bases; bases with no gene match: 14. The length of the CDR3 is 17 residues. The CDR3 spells CASSPQGGRKGTDTQYF. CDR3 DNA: TGTGCCAGCAGCCCCCAGGGCGGGAGAAAGGGGACAGATACGCAGTATTTT.

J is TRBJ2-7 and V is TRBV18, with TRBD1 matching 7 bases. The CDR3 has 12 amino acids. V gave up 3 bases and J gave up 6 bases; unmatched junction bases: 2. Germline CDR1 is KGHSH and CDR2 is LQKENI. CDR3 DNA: TGTGCCAGCTCACCTGACAGGGCCGAGCAGTACTTC. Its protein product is CASSPDRAEQYF.

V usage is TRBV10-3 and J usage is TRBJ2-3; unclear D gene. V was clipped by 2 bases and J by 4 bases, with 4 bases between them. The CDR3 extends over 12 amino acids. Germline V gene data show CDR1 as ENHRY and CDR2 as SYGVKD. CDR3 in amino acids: CAISEQADTQYF. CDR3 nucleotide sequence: TGTGCCATCAGTGAGCAGGCAGATACGCAGTATTTT.

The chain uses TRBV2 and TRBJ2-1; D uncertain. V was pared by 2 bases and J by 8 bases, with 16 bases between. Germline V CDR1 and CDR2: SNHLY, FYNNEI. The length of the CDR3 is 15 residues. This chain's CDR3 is CASSEMSVGLDEQFF. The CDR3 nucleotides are TGTGCCAGCAGTGAAATGAGTGTGGGCCTCGATGAGCAGTTCTTC.

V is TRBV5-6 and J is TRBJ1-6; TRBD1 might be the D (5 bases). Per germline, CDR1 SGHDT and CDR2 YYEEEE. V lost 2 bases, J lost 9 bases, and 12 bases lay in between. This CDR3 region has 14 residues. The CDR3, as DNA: TGTGCCAGCAGCTTTGGACAAAGTAGTTCACCCCTCCACTTT. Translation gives CASSFGQSSSPLHF.

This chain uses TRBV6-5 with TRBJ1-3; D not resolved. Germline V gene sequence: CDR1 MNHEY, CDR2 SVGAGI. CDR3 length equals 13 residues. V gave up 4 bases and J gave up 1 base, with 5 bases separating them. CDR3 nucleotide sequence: TGTGCCAGCAGTTCATTGTCTGGAAACACCATATATTTT. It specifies CASSSLSGNTIYF.

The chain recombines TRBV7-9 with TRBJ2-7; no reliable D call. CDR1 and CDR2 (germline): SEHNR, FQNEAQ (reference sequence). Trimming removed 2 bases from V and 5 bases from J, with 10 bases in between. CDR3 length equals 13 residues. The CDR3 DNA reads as TGTGCCAGCAGCTTATTAGGTCCCCACGAGCAGTACTTC. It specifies CASSLLGPHEQYF.

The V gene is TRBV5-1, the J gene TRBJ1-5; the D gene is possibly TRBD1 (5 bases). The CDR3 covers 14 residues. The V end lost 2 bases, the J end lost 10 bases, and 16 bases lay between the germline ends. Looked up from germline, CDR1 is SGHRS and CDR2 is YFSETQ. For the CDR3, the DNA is TGCGCCAGCAGCTTCCGACAGACGGGTGGACCCCAGCATTTT. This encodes CASSFRQTGGPQHF.